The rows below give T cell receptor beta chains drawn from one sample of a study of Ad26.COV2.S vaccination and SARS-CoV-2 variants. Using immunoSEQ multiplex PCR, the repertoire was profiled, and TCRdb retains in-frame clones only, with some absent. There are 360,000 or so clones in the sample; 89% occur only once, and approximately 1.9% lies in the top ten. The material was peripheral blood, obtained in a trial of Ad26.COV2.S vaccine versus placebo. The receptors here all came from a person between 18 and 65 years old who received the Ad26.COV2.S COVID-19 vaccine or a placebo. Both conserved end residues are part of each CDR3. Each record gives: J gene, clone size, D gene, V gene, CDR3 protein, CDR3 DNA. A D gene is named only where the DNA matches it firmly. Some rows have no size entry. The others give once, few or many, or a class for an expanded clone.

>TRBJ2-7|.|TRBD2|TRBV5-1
CASSLSLAASSYEQYF
TGCGCCAGCAGCTTGTCTCTAGCGGCCAGCTCCTACGAGCAGTACTTC
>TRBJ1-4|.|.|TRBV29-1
CSVRHTNEKLFF
TGCAGCGTAAGACACACTAATGAAAAACTGTTTTTT
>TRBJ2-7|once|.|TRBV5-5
CASSLWDHSTYEQYF
TGTGCCAGCAGCTTGTGGGACCACTCTACCTACGAGCAGTACTTC
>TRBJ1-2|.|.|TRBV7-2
CASSFRDGSYGYTF
TGTGCCAGCAGCTTCCGGGACGGAAGCTATGGCTACACCTTC
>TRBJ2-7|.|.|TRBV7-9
CASSPSSYEQYF
TGTGCCAGCAGCCCCTCTTCTTACGAGCAGTACTTC
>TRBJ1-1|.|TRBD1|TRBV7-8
CASSPRQGRMNTEAFF
TGTGCCAGCAGCCCCAGACAGGGGAGGATGAACACTGAAGCTTTCTTT
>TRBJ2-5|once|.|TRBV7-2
CASSLGAKETQYF
TGTGCCAGCAGCTTAGGCGCGAAAGAGACCCAGTACTTC
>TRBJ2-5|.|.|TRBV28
CASTQKRAQETQYF
TGTGCCAGCACCCAGAAAAGGGCCCAAGAGACCCAGTACTTC
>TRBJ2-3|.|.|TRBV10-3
CAIRRTETSTDTQYF
TGTGCCATCAGGAGGACGGAAACTAGCACAGATACGCAGTATTTT
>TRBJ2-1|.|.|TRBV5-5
CASSLSDFYNEQFF
TGTGCCAGCAGCTTGAGTGATTTCTACAATGAGCAGTTCTTC
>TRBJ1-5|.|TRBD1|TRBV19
CASRGTGSSNQPQHF
TGTGCCAGTAGGGGGACAGGGAGTAGCAATCAGCCCCAGCATTTT
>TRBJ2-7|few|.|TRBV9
CASSVGTQSGYEQYF
TGTGCCAGCAGCGTAGGAACCCAGTCGGGGTACGAGCAGTACTTC
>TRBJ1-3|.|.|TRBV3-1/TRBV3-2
CASSQGNTIYF
TGTGCCAGCAGCCAAGGAAACACCATATATTTT
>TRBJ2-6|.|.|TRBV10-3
CAISEFGEGSGANVLTF
TGTGCCATCAGTGAATTCGGTGAGGGGTCTGGGGCCAACGTCCTGACTTTC
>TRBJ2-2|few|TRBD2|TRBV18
CASSPPGLAGAGELFF
TGTGCCAGCTCACCACCGGGACTAGCGGGGGCCGGGGAGCTGTTTTTT
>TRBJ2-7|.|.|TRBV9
CASSAKSSATFYEQYF
TGTGCCAGCAGCGCTAAATCTAGCGCCACCTTCTACGAGCAGTACTTC
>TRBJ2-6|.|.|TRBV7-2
CASSAQGTAGANVLTF
TGTGCCAGCAGCGCTCAGGGCACGGCTGGGGCCAACGTCCTGACTTTC
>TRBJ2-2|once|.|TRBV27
CATVDSNTGELFF
TGTGCCACCGTGGACAGCAACACCGGGGAGCTGTTTTTT
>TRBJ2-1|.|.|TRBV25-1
CASSAPPDEQFF
TGTGCCAGCAGTGCGCCACCCGATGAGCAGTTCTTC
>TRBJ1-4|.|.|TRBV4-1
CASSQRRQRTGEKLFF
TGCGCCAGCAGCCAAAGACGGCAGCGAACAGGGGAAAAACTGTTTTTT
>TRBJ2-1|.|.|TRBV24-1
CATSDRGVGATYNEQFF
TGTGCCACCAGTGATCGAGGGGTGGGAGCGACATACAATGAGCAGTTCTTC
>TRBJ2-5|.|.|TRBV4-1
CASSQGWRFAQETQYF
TGCGCCAGCAGCCAAGGGTGGCGTTTTGCCCAAGAGACCCAGTACTTC
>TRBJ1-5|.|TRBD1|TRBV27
CASNAGTGGNQPQHF
TGTGCCAGCAATGCGGGGACAGGGGGCAATCAGCCCCAGCATTTT
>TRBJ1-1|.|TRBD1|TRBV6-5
CASRGDGTGKVEAFF
TGTGCCAGCAGGGGCGACGGGACAGGGAAGGTTGAGGCTTTCTTT
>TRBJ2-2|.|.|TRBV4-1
CASSQDRQVYTGELFF
TGCGCCAGCAGCCAAGATAGGCAGGTCTACACCGGGGAGCTGTTTTTT
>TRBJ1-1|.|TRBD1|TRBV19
CASSMHRGLLNTEAFF
TGTGCCAGTAGTATGCACAGGGGGCTATTGAACACTGAAGCTTTCTTT
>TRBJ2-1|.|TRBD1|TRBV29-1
CSVEGPRDREAYGGVYNEQFF
TGCAGCGTTGAAGGCCCCCGGGACAGGGAGGCCTATGGGGGGGTGTACAATGAGCAGTTCTTC
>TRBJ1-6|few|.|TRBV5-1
CASSAALDAGDSPLHF
TGCGCCAGCAGCGCAGCCCTAGACGCGGGCGATTCACCCCTCCACTTT
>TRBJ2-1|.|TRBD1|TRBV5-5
CASNLLGQGYNEQFF
TGTGCCAGTAACTTGTTGGGACAGGGATACAATGAGCAGTTCTTC
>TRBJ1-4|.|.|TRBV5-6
CASSLDRVGEKLFF
TGTGCCAGCAGCTTGGACAGGGTGGGAGAAAAACTGTTTTTT
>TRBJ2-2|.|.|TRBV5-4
CASSTLSVANTGELFF
TGTGCCAGCAGCACCCTGTCGGTCGCGAACACCGGGGAGCTGTTTTTT
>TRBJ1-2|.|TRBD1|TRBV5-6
CASSLVGDRGYYTF
TGTGCCAGCAGCTTGGTAGGGGACAGGGGGTACTACACCTTC
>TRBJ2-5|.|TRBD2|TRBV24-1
CATSDGRKETQYF
TGTGCCACCAGTGACGGGAGGAAAGAGACCCAGTACTTC
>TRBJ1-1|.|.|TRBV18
CASSPTWGTEAFF
TGTGCCAGCTCACCAACGTGGGGCACTGAAGCTTTCTTT
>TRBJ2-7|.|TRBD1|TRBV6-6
CASSGRDRASYEQYF
TGTGCCAGCAGTGGCCGGGACAGGGCCTCCTACGAGCAGTACTTC
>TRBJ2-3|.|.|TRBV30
CAWSPADTQYF
TGTGCCTGGTCCCCAGCAGATACGCAGTATTTT
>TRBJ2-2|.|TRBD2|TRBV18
CASSSYLAGANTGELFF
TGTGCCAGCTCATCCTATCTAGCGGGCGCGAACACCGGGGAGCTGTTTTTT
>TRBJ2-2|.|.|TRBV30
CAWTLPGQNTGELFF
TGTGCCTGGACCTTACCCGGACAGAACACCGGGGAGCTGTTTTTT
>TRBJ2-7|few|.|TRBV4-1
CASSQVPLTYEQYF
TGCGCCAGCAGCCAAGTTCCTCTAACCTACGAGCAGTACTTC
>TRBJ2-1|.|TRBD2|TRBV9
CASSVGQLAEAEQFF
TGTGCCAGCAGCGTAGGGCAACTAGCGGAAGCAGAGCAGTTCTTC
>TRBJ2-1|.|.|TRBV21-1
CASSKMSGLKSSYNEQFF
TGTGCCAGCAGTAAAATGTCGGGACTAAAGAGCTCCTACAATGAGCAGTTCTTC
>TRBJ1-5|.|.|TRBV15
CATTVNGRDVTPQHF
TGTGCCACCACGGTAAATGGTCGGGATGTCACGCCCCAGCATTTT
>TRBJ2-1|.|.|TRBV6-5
CASSYPQTRYNEQFF
TGTGCCAGCAGTTACCCACAGACTAGATACAATGAGCAGTTCTTC
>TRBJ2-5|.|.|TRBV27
CASRSALQETQYF
TGTGCCAGCAGGTCCGCGCTCCAAGAGACCCAGTACTTC
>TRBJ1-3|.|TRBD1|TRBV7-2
CASSPWTGSGNTIYF
TGTGCCAGCAGCCCCTGGACAGGGTCTGGAAACACCATATATTTT
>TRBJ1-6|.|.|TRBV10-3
CAISDRGGDSPLHF
TGTGCCATCAGTGACAGGGGAGGGGATTCACCCCTCCACTTT
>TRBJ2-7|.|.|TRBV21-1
CASFKKRGGSHEQYF
TGTGCCAGTTTTAAGAAGCGGGGAGGCTCCCACGAGCAGTACTTC
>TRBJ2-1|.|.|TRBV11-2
CASSLPGPYNEQFF
TGTGCCAGCAGCCTACCGGGACCCTACAATGAGCAGTTCTTC
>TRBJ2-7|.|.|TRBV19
CASSILFNYEQYF
TGTGCCAGTAGTATCCTGTTTAACTACGAGCAGTACTTC
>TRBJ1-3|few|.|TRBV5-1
CASSLGPTSGNTIYF
TGCGCCAGCAGCTTGGGTCCGACGTCTGGAAACACCATATATTTT
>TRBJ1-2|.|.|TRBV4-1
CASSQGEDLRGGYTF
TGCGCCAGCAGCCAAGGAGAGGACCTGCGAGGTGGCTACACCTTC
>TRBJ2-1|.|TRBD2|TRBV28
CASSSPGLAGQSSYNEQFF
TGTGCCAGCAGTTCCCCGGGACTAGCGGGACAAAGCTCCTACAATGAGCAGTTCTTC
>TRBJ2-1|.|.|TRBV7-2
CASRRRGLTYNEQFF
TGTGCCAGCAGGAGGCGGGGTCTCACCTACAATGAGCAGTTCTTC
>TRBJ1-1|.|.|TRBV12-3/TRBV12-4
CASSLGGGRAAFF
TGTGCCAGCAGTTTAGGGGGGGGGCGTGCGGCTTTCTTT
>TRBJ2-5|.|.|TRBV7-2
CASSPRRQETQYF
TGTGCCAGCAGCCCTCGGCGGCAAGAGACCCAGTACTTC
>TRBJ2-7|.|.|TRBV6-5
CASGPPTYEQYF
TGTGCCAGCGGCCCACCCACCTACGAGCAGTACTTC
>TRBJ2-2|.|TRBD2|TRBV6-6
CASSRRTSATGELFF
TGTGCCAGCAGTCGACGGACTAGCGCCACCGGGGAGCTGTTTTTT
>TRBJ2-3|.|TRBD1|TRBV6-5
CASTGQGITDTQYF
TGTGCCAGCACCGGACAGGGCATCACAGATACGCAGTATTTT
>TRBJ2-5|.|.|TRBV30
CARAGGRQETQYF
TGTGCCCGCGCCGGGGGCAGGCAAGAGACCCAGTACTTC
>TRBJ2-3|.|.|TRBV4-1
CASSQEVAGTDTQYF
TGCGCCAGCAGCCAAGAAGTTGCGGGCACAGATACGCAGTATTTT